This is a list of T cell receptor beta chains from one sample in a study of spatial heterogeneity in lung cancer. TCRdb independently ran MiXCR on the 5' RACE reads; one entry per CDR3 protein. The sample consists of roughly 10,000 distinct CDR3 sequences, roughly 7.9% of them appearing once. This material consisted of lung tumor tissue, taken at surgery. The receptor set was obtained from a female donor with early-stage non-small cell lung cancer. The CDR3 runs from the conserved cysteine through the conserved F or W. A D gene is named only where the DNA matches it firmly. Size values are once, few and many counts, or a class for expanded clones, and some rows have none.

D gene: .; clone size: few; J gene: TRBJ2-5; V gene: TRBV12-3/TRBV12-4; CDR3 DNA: TGTGCCAGCAGCCGACAGTCAGGGGAGACCCAGTACTTC; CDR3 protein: CASSRQSGETQYF
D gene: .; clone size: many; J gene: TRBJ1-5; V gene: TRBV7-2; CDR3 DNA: TGTGCCAGCAGCTTAAATTTGCAGGCGCCTCCGCATTTT; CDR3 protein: CASSLNLQAPPHF
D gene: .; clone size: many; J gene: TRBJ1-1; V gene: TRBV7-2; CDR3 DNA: TGTGCCAGCAGCTTAGGACAGAACACTGAAGCTTTCTTT; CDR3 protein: CASSLGQNTEAFF
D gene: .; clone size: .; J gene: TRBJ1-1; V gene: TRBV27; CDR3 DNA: TGTGCCAGCAGGCGCTTAGACGACAACACTGAAGCTTTCTTT; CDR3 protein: CASRRLDDNTEAFF
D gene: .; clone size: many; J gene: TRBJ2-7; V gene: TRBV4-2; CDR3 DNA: TGTGCCAGCAGCCAAGTTCAGGGGGGCTCCTACGAGCAGTACTTC; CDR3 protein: CASSQVQGGSYEQYF
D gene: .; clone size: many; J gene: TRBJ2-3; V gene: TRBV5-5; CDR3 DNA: TGTGCCAGCAGCCATACCGGCGCCACCACAGATACGCAGTATTTT; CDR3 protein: CASSHTGATTDTQYF
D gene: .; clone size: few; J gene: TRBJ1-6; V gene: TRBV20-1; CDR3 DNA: TGCAGTGCTAGAGATCGGGGGTCTTTTTCACCCCTCCACTTT; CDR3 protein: CSARDRGSFSPLHF
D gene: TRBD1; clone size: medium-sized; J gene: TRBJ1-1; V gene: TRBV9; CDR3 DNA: TGTGCCAGCAGCTTTTACGACAGGGACACTGAAGCTTTCTTT; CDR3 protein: CASSFYDRDTEAFF
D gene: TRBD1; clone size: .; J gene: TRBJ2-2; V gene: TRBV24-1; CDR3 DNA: TGTGCCACCAGTGTTCAGGGGGCGAGAGGCACCGGGGAGCTGTTTTTT; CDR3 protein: CATSVQGARGTGELFF
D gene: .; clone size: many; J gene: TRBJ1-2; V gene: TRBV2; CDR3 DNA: TGTGCCAGCAGCGTACAGTTGGGAGCTAACTATGGCTACACCTTC; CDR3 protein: CASSVQLGANYGYTF
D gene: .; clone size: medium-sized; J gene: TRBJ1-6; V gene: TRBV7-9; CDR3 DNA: TGTGCCAGCAGCTTGGAGCAGTATAATTCACCCCTCCACTTT; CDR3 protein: CASSLEQYNSPLHF
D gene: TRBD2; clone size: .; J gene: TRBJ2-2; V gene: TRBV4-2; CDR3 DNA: TGTGCCAGCAGCCGGACTAGCGGGCTCGCGAACACCGGGGAGCTGTTTTTT; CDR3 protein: CASSRTSGLANTGELFF
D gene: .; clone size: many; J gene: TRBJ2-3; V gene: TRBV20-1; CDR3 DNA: TGCAGTGCTAGTTCCGTTTATGGTACGCAGTATTTT; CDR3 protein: CSASSVYGTQYF
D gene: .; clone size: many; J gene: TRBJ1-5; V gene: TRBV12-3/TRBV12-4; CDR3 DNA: TGTGCCAGCAGTTTGAGATTTAGCAATCAGCCCCAGCATTTT; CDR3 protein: CASSLRFSNQPQHF
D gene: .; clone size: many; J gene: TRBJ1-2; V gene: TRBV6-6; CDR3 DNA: TGTGCCAGCAGTCCCGGGCCCAACTATGGCTACACCTTC; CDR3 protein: CASSPGPNYGYTF
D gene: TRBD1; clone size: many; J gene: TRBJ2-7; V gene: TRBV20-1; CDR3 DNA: TGCAGTGCGGAGGCTCGACAGGGAGCCTACGAGCAGTACTTC; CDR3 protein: CSAEARQGAYEQYF
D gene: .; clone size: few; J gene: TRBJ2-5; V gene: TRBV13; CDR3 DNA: TGTGCCAGCAGCTTAAGGACTTTCAAAGAGACCCAGTACTTC; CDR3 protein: CASSLRTFKETQYF
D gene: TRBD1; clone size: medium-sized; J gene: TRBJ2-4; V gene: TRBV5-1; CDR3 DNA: TGCGCCAGCGCGATGGGGACAGGGAAAAACATTCAGTACTTC; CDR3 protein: CASAMGTGKNIQYF
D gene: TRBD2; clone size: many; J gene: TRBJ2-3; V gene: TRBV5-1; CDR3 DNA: TGCGCCAGCAGCTCGCTAGCGGGGGGGCCCGGCACAGATACGCAGTATTTT; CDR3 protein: CASSSLAGGPGTDTQYF
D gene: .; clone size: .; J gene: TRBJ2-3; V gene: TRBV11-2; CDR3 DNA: TGTGCCAGCAGCTCCCAAGACCTCGTGACAGATACGCAGTATTTT; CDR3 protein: CASSSQDLVTDTQYF
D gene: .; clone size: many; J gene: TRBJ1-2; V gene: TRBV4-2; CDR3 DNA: TGTGCCAGCAGCCAAGAGCATCTGAATTATGGCTACACCTTC; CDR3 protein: CASSQEHLNYGYTF
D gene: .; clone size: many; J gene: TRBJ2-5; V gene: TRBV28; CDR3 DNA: TGTGCCAGCAGTTTGTGGGTGAAAAGCTATGGGGGGGAGACCCAGTACTTC; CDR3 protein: CASSLWVKSYGGETQYF
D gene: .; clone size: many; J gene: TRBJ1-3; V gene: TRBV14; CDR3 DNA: TGTGCCAGCAGCCTCAGAAGGTCGATTGAATCTGGAAACACCATATATTTT; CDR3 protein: CASSLRRSIESGNTIYF
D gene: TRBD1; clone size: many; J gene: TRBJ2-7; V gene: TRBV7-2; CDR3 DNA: TGTGCCAGCAGCTTCGACAGGGGGCTAGACGAGCAGTACTTC; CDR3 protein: CASSFDRGLDEQYF
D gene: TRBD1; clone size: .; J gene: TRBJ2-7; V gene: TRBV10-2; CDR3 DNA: TGCGCCAGCAGTGAAAGGCAGGGGGCAATCCCGGGCGAGCAGTACTTC; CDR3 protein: CASSERQGAIPGEQYF
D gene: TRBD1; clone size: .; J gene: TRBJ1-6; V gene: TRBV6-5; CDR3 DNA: TGTGCCAGCAGTTACAAAGGGACAGGCAACACAGCGTATAATTCACCCCTCCACTTT; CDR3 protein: CASSYKGTGNTAYNSPLHF
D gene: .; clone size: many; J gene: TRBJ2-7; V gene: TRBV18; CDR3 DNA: TGTGCCAGCTCACCACCGGATAGGGGCCCCGAGCAGTACTTC; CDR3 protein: CASSPPDRGPEQYF
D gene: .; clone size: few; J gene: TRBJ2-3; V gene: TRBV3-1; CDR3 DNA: TGTGCCAGCAGCCAACAACCGGGTTCCTCTTATACGCAGTATTTT; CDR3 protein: CASSQQPGSSYTQYF
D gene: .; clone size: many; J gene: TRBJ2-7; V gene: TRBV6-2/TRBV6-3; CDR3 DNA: TGTGCCAGCAGTTATTGGGGGGTTTCGTCCTACGAGCAGTACTTC; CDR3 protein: CASSYWGVSSYEQYF
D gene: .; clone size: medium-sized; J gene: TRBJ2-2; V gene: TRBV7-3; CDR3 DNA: TGTGCCAGCAGCCGAACGAACACCGGGGAGCTGTTTTTT; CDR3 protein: CASSRTNTGELFF
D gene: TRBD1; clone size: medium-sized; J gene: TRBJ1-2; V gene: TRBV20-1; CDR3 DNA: TGCAGTGCTAGCGACCGGGACAGGGCCTATGGCTACACCTTC; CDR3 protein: CSASDRDRAYGYTF
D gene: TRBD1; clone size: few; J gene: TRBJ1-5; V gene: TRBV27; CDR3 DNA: TGTGCCAGCAGCCCGACAGGGGCCTATCAGCCCCAGCATTTT; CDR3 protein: CASSPTGAYQPQHF
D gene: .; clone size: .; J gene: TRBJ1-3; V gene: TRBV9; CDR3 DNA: TGTGCCAGCAGCGTTGACTCGGAATGGACCATATATTTT; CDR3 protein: CASSVDSEWTIYF
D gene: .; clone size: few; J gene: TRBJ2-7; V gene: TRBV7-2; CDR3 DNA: TGTGCCAGCAGCCGTTTAACGGACTCCTACGAGCAGTACTTC; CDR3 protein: CASSRLTDSYEQYF
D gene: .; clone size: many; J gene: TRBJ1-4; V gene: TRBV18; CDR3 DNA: TGTGCCAGCTCACTAACCGGGACGCGGGCAACTAATGAAAAACTGTTTTTT; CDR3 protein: CASSLTGTRATNEKLFF
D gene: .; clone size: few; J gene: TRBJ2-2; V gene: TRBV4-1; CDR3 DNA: TGCGCCAGCAGTCTCGAACGGGATATCGGGGAGCTGTTTTTT; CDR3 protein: CASSLERDIGELFF
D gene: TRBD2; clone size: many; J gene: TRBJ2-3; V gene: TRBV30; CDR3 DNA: TGTGCCTGGGTGACTAGCGGGGGCACAGATACGCAGTATTTT; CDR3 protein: CAWVTSGGTDTQYF
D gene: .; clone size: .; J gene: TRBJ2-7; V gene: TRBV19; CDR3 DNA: TGTGCCAGTAGTATAGAGGCCGGCTACGAGCAGTACTTC; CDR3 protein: CASSIEAGYEQYF
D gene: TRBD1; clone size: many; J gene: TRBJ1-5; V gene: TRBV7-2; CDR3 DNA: TGTGCCAAAAACAACAGGGGAGATTGGGGGCAGCCCCAGCATTTT; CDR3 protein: CAKNNRGDWGQPQHF
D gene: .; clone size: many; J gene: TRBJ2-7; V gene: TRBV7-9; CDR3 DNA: TGTGCCAGCAGCTTACCGGGCAGCCTATTCTACGAGCAGTACTTC; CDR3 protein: CASSLPGSLFYEQYF
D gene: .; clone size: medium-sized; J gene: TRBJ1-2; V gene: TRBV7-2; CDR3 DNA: TGTGCCAGCAGCTCAAGGCCGGGGCGGAATGGCTACACCTTC; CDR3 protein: CASSSRPGRNGYTF
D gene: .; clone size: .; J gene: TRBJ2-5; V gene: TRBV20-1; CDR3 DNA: TGCAGTGCTAGAGTTAGAAAAGAGACCCAGTACTTC; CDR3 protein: CSARVRKETQYF
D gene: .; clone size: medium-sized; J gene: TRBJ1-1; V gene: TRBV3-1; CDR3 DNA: TGTGCCAGCAGCCAAGACAGGGGATTGACTGAAGCTTTCTTT; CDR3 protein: CASSQDRGLTEAFF
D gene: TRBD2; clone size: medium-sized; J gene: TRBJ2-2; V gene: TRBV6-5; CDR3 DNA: TGTGCCAGCAGTTACGGGACTAGCGGGGCCGCGAACACCGGGGAGCTGTTTTTT; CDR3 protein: CASSYGTSGAANTGELFF
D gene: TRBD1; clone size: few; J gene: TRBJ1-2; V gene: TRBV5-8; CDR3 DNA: TGTGCCAGCAGCGAGGACAGGGTAGAGGAAGGCTATGGCTACACCTTC; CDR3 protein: CASSEDRVEEGYGYTF
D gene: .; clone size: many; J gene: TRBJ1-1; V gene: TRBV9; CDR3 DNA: TGTGCCAGCAGCGTAGACATGCGGAACACTGAAGCTTTCTTT; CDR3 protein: CASSVDMRNTEAFF
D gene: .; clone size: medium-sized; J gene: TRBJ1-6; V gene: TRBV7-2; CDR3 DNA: TGTGCCAGCAGCTTAGGGACAATGAATTCACCCCTCCACTTT; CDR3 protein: CASSLGTMNSPLHF
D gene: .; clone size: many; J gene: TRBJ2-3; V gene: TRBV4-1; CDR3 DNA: TGCGCCAGCAGCCAAGCTACCGGGACATACACAGATACGCAGTATTTT; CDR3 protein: CASSQATGTYTDTQYF
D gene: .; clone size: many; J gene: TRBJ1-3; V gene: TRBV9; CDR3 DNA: TGTGCCAGCAGCGCACCTGCGGACTCTGGAAACACCATATATTTT; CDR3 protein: CASSAPADSGNTIYF
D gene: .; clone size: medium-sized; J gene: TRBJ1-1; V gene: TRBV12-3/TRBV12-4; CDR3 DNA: TGTGCCAGCGTAGTTTCATTGGGGTTGAACACTGAAGCTTTCTTT; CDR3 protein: CASVVSLGLNTEAFF
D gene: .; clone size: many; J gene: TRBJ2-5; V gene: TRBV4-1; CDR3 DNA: TGCGCCAGCAGCCAAGGACCCCCCGGGGAACTACAAGAGACCCAGTACTTC; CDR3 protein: CASSQGPPGELQETQYF
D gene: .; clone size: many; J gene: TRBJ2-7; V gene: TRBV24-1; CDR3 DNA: TGTGCCACCAGTGATTCCCTCAACCCCCTCAAACAGGGACGGAACTACGAGCAGTACTTC; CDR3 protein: CATSDSLNPLKQGRNYEQYF
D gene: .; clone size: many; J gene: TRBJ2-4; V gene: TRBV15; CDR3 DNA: TGTGCCACCAGCAGAGGCGCGGGCCTAGCCAAAAACATTCAGTACTTC; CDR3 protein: CATSRGAGLAKNIQYF
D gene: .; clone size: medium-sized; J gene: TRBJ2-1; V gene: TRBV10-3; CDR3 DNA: TGTGCCATCAGTGAGGTCTACAATGAGCAGTTCTTC; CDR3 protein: CAISEVYNEQFF
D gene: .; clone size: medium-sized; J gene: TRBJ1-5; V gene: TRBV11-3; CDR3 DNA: TGTGCCAGCAGCTTATCTCGGAGGGGTTATAGCAATCAGCCCCAGCATTTT; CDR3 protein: CASSLSRRGYSNQPQHF
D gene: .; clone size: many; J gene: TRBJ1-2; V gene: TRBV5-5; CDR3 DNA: TGTGCCAGCAGCATTACAGGGTATGGCTACACCTTC; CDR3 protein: CASSITGYGYTF